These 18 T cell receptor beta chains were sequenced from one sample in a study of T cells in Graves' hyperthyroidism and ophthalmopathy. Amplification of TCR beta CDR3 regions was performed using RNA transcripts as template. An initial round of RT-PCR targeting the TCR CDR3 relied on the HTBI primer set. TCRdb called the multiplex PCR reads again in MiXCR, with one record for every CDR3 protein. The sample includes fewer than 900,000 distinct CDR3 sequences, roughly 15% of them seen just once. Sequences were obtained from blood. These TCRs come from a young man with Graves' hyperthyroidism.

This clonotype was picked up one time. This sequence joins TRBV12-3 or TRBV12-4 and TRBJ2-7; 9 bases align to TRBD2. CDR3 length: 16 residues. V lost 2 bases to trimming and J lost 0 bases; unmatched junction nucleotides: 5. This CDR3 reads CASSLRVSGSSYEQYF. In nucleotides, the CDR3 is TGTGCCAGCAGTTTAAGGGTTAGCGGGAGCTCCTACGAGCAGTACTTC.

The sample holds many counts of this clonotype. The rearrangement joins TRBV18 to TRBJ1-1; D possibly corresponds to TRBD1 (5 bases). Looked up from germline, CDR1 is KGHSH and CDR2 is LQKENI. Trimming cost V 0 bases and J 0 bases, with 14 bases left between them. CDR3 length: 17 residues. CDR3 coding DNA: TGTGCCAGCTCACCACCCTTCGGGGGGGTTATGAACACTGAAGCTTTCTTT. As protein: CASSPPFGGVMNTEAFF.

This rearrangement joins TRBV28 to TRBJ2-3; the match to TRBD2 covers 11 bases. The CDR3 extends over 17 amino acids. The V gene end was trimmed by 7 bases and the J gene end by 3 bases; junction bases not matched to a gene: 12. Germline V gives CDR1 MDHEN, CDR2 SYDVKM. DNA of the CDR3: TGTGCCAGCACCCCTAATCTAGCGGGAGGAGGTACAGATACGCAGTATTTT. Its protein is CASTPNLAGGGTDTQYF.

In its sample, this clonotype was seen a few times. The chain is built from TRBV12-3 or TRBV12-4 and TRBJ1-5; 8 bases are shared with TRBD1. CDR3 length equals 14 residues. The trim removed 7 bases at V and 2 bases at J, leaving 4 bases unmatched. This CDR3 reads CASTGGSGNQPQHF. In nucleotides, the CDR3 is TGTGCCAGCACAGGGGGCAGTGGCAATCAGCCCCAGCATTTT.

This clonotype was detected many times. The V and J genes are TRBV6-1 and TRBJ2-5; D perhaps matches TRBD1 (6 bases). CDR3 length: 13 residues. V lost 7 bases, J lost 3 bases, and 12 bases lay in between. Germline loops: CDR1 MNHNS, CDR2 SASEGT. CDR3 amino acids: CASKRTVKETQYF. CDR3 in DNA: TGTGCCAGCAAAAGGACAGTAAAAGAGACCCAGTACTTC.

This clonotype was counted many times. The CDR3 DNA follows: TGTGCCAGCAGTTTAAGGGGACAGGGCCACGAGCAGTACTTC. Protein: CASSLRGQGHEQYF. V gene TRBV27 combines with J gene TRBJ2-7, with 9 bases matching TRBD1. Germline loops: CDR1 MNHEY, CDR2 SMNVEV (reference sequence). The V gene end was trimmed by 2 bases and the J gene end by 5 bases; junction bases not matched to a gene: 4. This CDR3 contains 14 residues.

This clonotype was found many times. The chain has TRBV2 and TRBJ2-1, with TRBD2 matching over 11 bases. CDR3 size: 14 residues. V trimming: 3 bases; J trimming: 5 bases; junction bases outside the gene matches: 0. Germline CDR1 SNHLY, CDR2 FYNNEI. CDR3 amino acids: CASSEGLADNEQFF. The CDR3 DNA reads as TGTGCCAGCAGTGAGGGACTAGCGGACAATGAGCAGTTCTTC. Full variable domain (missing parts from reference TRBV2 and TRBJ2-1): EPEVTQTPSHQVTQMGQEVILRCVPISNHLYFYWYRQILGQKVEFLVSFYNNEISEKSEIFDDQFSVERPDGSNFTLKIRSTKLEDSAMYFCASSEGLADNEQFFGPGTRLTVL.

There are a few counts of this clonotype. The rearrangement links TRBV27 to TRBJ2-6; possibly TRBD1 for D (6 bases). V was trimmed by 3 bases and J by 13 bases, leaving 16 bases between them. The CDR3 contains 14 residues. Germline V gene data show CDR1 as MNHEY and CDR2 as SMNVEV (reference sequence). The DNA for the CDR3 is TGTGCCAGCAGTTTTGTAGACAGGCTTGGAGTCCTGACTTTC. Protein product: CASSFVDRLGVLTF.

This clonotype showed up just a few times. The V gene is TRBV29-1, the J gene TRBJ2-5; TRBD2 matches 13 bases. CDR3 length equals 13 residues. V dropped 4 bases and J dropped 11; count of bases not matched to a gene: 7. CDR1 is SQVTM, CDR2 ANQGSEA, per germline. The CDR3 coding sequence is TGCAGCGTTGCCCCTCGACTAGCGGGAGGACAGTACTTC. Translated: CSVAPRLAGGQYF. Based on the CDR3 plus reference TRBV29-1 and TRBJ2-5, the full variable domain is SAVISQKPSRDICQRGTSLTIQCQVDSQVTMMFWYRQQPGQSLTLIATANQGSEATYESGFVIDKFPISRPNLTFSTLTVSNMSPEDSSIYLCSVAPRLAGGQYFGPGTRLLVL.

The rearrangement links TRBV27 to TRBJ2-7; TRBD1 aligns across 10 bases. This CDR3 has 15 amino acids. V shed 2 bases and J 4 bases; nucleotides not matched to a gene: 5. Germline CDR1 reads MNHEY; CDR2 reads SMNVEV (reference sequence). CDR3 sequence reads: CASSLMGTGAYEQYF. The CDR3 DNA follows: TGTGCCAGCAGTTTAATGGGGACAGGGGCATACGAGCAGTACTTC.

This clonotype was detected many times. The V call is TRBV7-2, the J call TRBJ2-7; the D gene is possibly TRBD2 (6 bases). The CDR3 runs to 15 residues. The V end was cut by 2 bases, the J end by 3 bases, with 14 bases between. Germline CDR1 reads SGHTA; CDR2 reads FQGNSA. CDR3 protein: CASSLSRAGGYEQYF. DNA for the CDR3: TGTGCCAGCAGCTTATCCCGAGCGGGTGGCTACGAGCAGTACTTC.

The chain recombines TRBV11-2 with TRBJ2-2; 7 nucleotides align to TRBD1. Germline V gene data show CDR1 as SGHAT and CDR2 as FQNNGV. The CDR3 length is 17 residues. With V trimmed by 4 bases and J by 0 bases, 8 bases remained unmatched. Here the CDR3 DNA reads TGTGCCAGCAGCTCCCGGGACAGATCCGCGAACACCGGGGAGCTGTTTTTT. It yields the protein CASSSRDRSANTGELFF. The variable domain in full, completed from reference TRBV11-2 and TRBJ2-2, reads EAGVAQSPRYKIIEKRQSVAFWCNPISGHATLYWYQQILGQGPKLLIQFQNNGVVDDSQLPKDRFSAERLKGVDSTLKIQPAKLEDSAVYLCASSSRDRSANTGELFFGEGSRLTVL.

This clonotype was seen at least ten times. The DNA for the CDR3 is TGTGCCAGCACCATCGGGCTAGGGGCCTACAATGAGCAGTTCTTC. Amino acids: CASTIGLGAYNEQFF. The chain joins TRBV12-3 or TRBV12-4 to TRBJ2-1; maybe TRBD1 (5 bases). V dropped 7 bases and J dropped 2 bases, with 15 bases sitting between them. The CDR3 is 15 amino acids.

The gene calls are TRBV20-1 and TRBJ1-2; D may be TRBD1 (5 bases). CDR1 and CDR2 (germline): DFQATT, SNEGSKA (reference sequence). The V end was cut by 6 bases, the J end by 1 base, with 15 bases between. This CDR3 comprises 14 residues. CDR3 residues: CSAPTPDSNYGYTF. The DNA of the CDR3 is TGCAGTGCCCCGACCCCAGACAGTAACTATGGCTACACCTTC.

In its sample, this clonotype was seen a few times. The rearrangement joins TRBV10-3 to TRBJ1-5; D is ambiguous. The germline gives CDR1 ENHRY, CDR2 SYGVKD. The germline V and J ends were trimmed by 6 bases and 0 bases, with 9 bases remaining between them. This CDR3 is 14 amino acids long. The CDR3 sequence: CAIREGHSNQPQHF. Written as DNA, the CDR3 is TGTGCCATCAGGGAAGGGCATAGCAATCAGCCCCAGCATTTT.

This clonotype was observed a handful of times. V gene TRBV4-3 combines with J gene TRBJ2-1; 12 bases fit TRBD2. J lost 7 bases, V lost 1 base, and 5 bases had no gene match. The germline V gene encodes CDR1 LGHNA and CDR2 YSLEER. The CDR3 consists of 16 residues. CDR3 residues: CASSQGLAGVRNEQFF. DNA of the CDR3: TGCGCCAGCAGCCAAGGACTAGCGGGAGTGCGAAATGAGCAGTTCTTC.

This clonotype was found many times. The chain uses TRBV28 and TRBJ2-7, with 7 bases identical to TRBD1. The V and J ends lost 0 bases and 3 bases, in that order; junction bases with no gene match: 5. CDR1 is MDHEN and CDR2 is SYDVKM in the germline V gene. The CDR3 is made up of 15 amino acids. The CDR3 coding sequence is TGTGCCAGCAGTTTATGGTTCGGGACAGACTACGAGCAGTACTTC. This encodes CASSLWFGTDYEQYF.

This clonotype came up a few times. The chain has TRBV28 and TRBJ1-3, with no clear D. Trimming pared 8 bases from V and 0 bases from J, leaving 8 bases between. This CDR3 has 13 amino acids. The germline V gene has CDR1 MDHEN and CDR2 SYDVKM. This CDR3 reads CASEGSSGNTIYF. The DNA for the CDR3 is TGTGCCAGCGAGGGCTCCTCTGGAAACACCATATATTTT.